The clone carrying this TCR beta chain has a handful of counts. Its antigen is as yet unknown. Trimming stripped 3 bases from V and 4 bases from J, with 10 bases between. CDR3 size: 13 residues. CDR1 is SGHDT, CDR2 YYEEEE, per germline. TCRdb processed the reads anew with MiXCR; each CDR3 protein has one entry. The table lists some 71,000 distinct CDR3 sequences, more than 25% of them singletons. This entry comes from a study of T cell repertoires in cytomegalovirus infection. Study-level information: In the study, CMV epitopes included recently identified HLA-C-restricted and well-studied HLA-B-restricted ones. Both CMV infection and a matching HLA type were indicated by public TCR beta signatures.

Whole-study results and caveats: Carriage of CMV together with the relevant HLA was identifiable through cumulative public TCR beta family frequency.

V and J are TRBV5-6 and TRBJ1-2; tentatively, D is TRBD1 (6 bases). The TCR sequence derives from a human donor in good health (CMV status not recorded). Some clones in this sample may be carry-over from other donors' samples. This sample comprised CD8+ T cells from cultured PBMCs, obtained from culture after CMV antigen stimulation. The DNA of the CDR3 is TGTGCCAGCAGCTCGGACAGCCCCTATGGCTACACCTTC. Translating gives CASSSDSPYGYTF.